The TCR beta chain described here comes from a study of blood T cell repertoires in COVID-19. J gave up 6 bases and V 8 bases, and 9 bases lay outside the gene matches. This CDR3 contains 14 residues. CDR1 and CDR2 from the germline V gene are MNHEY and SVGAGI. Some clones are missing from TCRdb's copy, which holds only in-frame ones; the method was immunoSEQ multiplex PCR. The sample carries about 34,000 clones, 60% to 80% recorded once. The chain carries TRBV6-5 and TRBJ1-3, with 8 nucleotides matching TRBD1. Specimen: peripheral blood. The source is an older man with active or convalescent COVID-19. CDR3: CASGQGGRANTIYF. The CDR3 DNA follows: TGTGCCAGCGGACAGGGAGGTCGCGCAAACACCATATATTTT.